These 17 T cell receptor beta chains were sequenced from one sample in a study of cytomegalovirus exposure and HLA in healthy donors. Primers included in the PCR were 60 Vbeta and 13 Jbeta primers. TCRdb's table, derived via immunoSEQ multiplex PCR, lists solely in-frame clones and lacks some. The repertoire holds over 150,000 clones, with 80% to 90% as singletons. The sample was PBMCs. Receptor source: a young man in good health and CMV-seropositive.

This chain connects TRBV6-1 to TRBJ1-5, with a weak D call TRBD1 (5 bases). CDR1 and CDR2 from the germline V gene are MNHNS and SASEGT. With 7 bases removed from V and 8 bases from J, the gap between germline ends came to 21 bases. CDR3 length: 15 amino acids. The CDR3 loop is CASTSAGSQGEPQHF. The CDR3 DNA reads TGTGCCAGCACCTCCGCAGGGTCCCAAGGAGAGCCCCAGCATTTT.

This rearrangement joins TRBV11-2 to TRBJ2-7; TRBD2 agrees at 13 bases. This CDR3 is 18 amino acids long. Per the germline V gene, CDR1 is SGHAT and CDR2 is FQNNGV. The V segment lost 4 bases and the J segment 3 bases; nucleotides outside the gene matches: 12. This chain's CDR3 is CASSSAGTSGEEGYEQYV. Written as DNA, the CDR3 is TGTGCCAGCAGCTCAGCCGGGACTAGCGGGGAAGAGGGCTACGAGCAGTACGTC.

The rearrangement links TRBV2 to TRBJ2-2; 8 bases agree with TRBD1. With V trimmed by 7 bases and J by 6 bases, 10 bases remained unmatched. Looked up from germline, CDR1 is SNHLY and CDR2 is FYNNEI. The CDR3 has 15 amino acids. The DNA of the CDR3 is TGTGCCAGCACACCTGACAGGGGCATATCCGGGGAGCTGTTTTTT. This encodes CASTPDRGISGELFF.

V gene TRBV7-9 combines with J gene TRBJ1-1; TRBD1 agrees at 8 bases. J was trimmed by 8 bases and V by 5 bases; bases with no gene match: 7. CDR1 and CDR2 (germline): SEHNR, FQNEAQ (reference sequence). The CDR3 extends over 13 amino acids. The CDR3 coding sequence is TGTGCCAGCAGCCTTGTTCAGGGGGCCGAAGCTTTCTTT. This translates into CASSLVQGAEAFF.

The CDR3, as DNA: TGTGCCAGCAGCTTGGGACTAGCGGCCTACAATGAGCAGTTCTTC. Translation: CASSLGLAAYNEQFF. The chain recombines TRBV7-3 with TRBJ2-1, with 11 bases aligning to TRBD2. This CDR3 has 15 amino acids. V trimming: 3 bases; J trimming: 2 bases; junction bases outside the gene matches: 0. Germline CDR1 SGHTA, CDR2 FQGTGA.

This clone occurred once. The rearrangement joins TRBV7-2 to TRBJ1-5; 11 nucleotides line up with TRBD1. The length of the CDR3 is 15 residues. Germline V gene lookup returns CDR1 SGHTA and CDR2 FQGNSA. V was pared by 4 bases and J by 5 bases, with 4 bases of the junction left unmatched. CDR3 loop: CASSSRTGGDQPQHF. The CDR3 DNA sequence: TGTGCCAGCAGCTCCCGGACAGGGGGCGATCAGCCCCAGCATTTT.

The rearrangement joins TRBV19 to TRBJ1-3, with D uncertain. V gave up 8 bases and J gave up 0 bases, with 17 bases separating them. CDR3 length: 16 residues. Germline CDR1 and CDR2: LNHDA and SQIVND (reference sequence). The chain's CDR3 is CASREPSSRSGNTIYF. The CDR3 nucleotides are TGTGCCAGTCGGGAGCCCAGTTCACGCTCTGGAAACACCATATATTTT.

A single count supports this clone. The genes are TRBV13 and TRBJ1-2; 10 bases line up with TRBD1. The J segment lost 7 bases and the V segment lost 3 bases, leaving 5 bases of the junction unmatched. The CDR3 sequence is 14 residues long. Germline V gene sequence: CDR1 PRHDT, CDR2 FYEKMQ (reference sequence). The CDR3 is CASSFMDRGAGYTF. CDR3 sequence (DNA): TGTGCCAGCAGCTTCATGGACAGGGGGGCTGGCTACACCTTC.

This chain connects TRBV7-2 to TRBJ1-2; D uncertain. The CDR3 consists of 16 residues. The V gene's germline CDR1 is SGHTA and CDR2 FQGNSA. Trimming shortened V by 3 bases and J by 3 bases, and 17 bases separated the two germline ends. The CDR3 loop is CASSFRAGVDYYGYTF. The CDR3 bases are TGTGCCAGCAGCTTTCGAGCCGGGGTCGACTACTATGGCTACACCTTC.

This chain links TRBV5-1 with TRBJ2-2; D gene ambiguous. V was trimmed by 0 bases and J by 11 bases, leaving 5 bases between them. CDR3 length equals 11 residues. CDR1 and CDR2 (germline): SGHRS, YFSETQ. The CDR3 reads CASSLDSELFF. The DNA of the CDR3 is TGCGCCAGCAGCTTGGACAGCGAGCTGTTTTTT. Filled out from reference TRBV5-1 and TRBJ2-2, the complete variable domain reads KAGVTQTPRYLIKTRGQQVTLSCSPISGHRSVSWYQQTPGQGLQFLFEYFSETQRNKGNFPGRFSGRQFSNSRSEMNVSTLELGDSALYLCASSLDSELFFGEGSRLTVL.

V is TRBV18 and J is TRBJ1-5, with a tentative D call TRBD1 (6 bases). Germline lookup yields CDR1 KGHSH and CDR2 LQKENI. The CDR3 contains 15 residues. Trimming took 4 bases from V and 2 from J, leaving 12 bases between them. This chain's CDR3 is CASSLQGNGNQPQHF. CDR3 bases: TGTGCCAGCTCACTTCAGGGGAACGGCAATCAGCCCCAGCATTTT.

J is TRBJ1-5 and V is TRBV28; 7 bases are shared with TRBD1. Per the germline V gene, CDR1 is MDHEN and CDR2 is SYDVKM. The ends lost 2 bases at V and 7 bases at J; junction bases unmatched: 5. The CDR3 is made up of 14 amino acids. The chain's CDR3 is CASSLGGGGQPQHF. DNA for the CDR3: TGTGCCAGCAGTTTAGGAGGGGGCGGACAGCCCCAGCATTTT.

This chain connects TRBV14 to TRBJ2-1; possibly TRBD1 for D (6 bases). CDR3 length: 16 residues. Trimming shortened V by 6 bases and J by 1 base, and 16 bases separated the two germline ends. Germline V gene lookup returns CDR1 SGHDN and CDR2 FVKESK. Here the CDR3 reads CASREDRLLSYNEQFF. CDR3 nucleotide sequence: TGTGCCAGCAGAGAAGACAGGTTACTATCCTACAATGAGCAGTTCTTC.

The CDR3: CASSLQTGQETQYF. CDR3 DNA: TGTGCCAGCAGCCTTCAGACAGGGCAAGAGACCCAGTACTTC. The chain couples TRBV6-5 to TRBJ2-5; 7 nucleotides match TRBD1. Germline V gene sequence: CDR1 MNHEY, CDR2 SVGAGI. The J segment lost 2 bases and the V segment lost 6 bases, leaving 6 bases of the junction unmatched. CDR3 length equals 14 residues.

J is TRBJ2-7 and V is TRBV21-1; TRBD2 is the table's D call, not checked against the DNA. TRBV21-1 is a pseudogene. The CDR3 is made up of 17 amino acids. The CDR3 DNA reads TGTGCCAGCAGCAAAGCGCTCTCCCTAGCGCCAGGAGTCGAGCAGTACTTC. Protein: CASSKALSLAPGVEQYF.

The chain is built from TRBV15 and TRBJ1-2, with D uncertain. CDR1 is LNHNV, CDR2 YYDKDF, per germline (reference sequence). The CDR3 contains 16 residues. V lost 0 bases and J 8 bases, leaving 19 bases between the germline ends. The CDR3 DNA reads as TGTGCCACCAGCAGAGATCTAAAAGGAGGGTCGGGGGGCTACACCTTC. Protein: CATSRDLKGGSGGYTF.

V is TRBV11-2 and J is TRBJ2-1; TRBD1 matches at 9 bases. Germline V gene lookup returns CDR1 SGHAT and CDR2 FQNNGV. The V gene end was trimmed by 2 bases and the J gene end by 5 bases; junction bases not matched to a gene: 7. The CDR3 has 16 amino acids. CDR3 in amino acids: CASSLHRDRVDNEQFF. The CDR3 DNA follows: TGTGCCAGCAGCTTACATCGGGACAGGGTAGACAATGAGCAGTTCTTC.